The entry below gives a single TCR beta chain sequence along with its context. The target antigen is unknown. The sample originates from a study of shared clonotypes between healthy human individuals. Study-wide results and limits: The represented genetic and exposure-history diversity was limited by the small number of donors.

Some clones are missing from TCRdb's copy, which holds only in-frame ones; the method was immunoSEQ multiplex PCR. The data show about 2 million clones, around 95% seen once. Donors were healthy HIV-negative adults without recent acute infections or vaccinations. Naive CD4+ cells were CD45RA-selected; the remaining cells were memory. V lost 8 bases and J lost 3; bases outside the gene matches: 15. This CDR3 has 16 amino acids. The germline V gene encodes CDR1 SNHLY and CDR2 FYNNEI. The chain combines TRBV2 with TRBJ1-1; 7 bases line up with TRBD1. Sequencing was performed on naive CD4+ T cells sorted from blood. Indicated subset: CD45RA+ positively selected. This TCR came from a man aged 18 to 29 in good health. The CDR3 sequence: CASQTSRQGNDTEAFF. The CDR3 nucleotides read TGTGCCAGCCAGACAAGCCGACAGGGTAACGACACTGAAGCTTTCTTT. The variable domain in full, completed from reference TRBV2 and TRBJ1-1, reads EPEVTQTPSHQVTQMGQEVILRCVPISNHLYFYWYRQILGQKVEFLVSFYNNEISEKSEIFDDQFSVERPDGSNFTLKIRSTKLEDSAMYFCASQTSRQGNDTEAFFGQGTRLTVV.